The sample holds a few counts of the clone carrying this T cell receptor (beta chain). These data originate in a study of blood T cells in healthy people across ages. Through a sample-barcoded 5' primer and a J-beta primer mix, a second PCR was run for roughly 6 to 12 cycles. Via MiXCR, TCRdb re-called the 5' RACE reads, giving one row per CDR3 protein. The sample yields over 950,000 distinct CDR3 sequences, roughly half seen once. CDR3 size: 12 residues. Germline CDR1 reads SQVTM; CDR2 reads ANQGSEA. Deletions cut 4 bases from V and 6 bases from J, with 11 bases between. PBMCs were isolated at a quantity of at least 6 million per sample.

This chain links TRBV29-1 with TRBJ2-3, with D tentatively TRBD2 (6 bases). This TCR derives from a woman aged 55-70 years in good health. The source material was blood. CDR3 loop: CSVALLADTQYF. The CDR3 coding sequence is TGCAGCGTTGCCTTACTAGCTGATACGCAGTATTTT.